This T cell receptor beta chain is from a study of OX40 agonist ivuxolimab in advanced cancers. Here immunoSEQ multiplex PCR was the method, and the copy in TCRdb shows in-frame clones only, minus some. The repertoire consists of approximately 82,000 clones, with approximately 88% occurring once and the leading ten covering 9% to 10%. Germline V lookup: CDR1 SQVTM, CDR2 ANQGSEA. This CDR3 region has 12 residues. V shed 6 bases, J shed 4 bases, and the junction held 4 bases outside the gene matches. Turning to this clone: Other DNA sequences in this sample translate to the same CDR3.

This specimen consisted of CD4+ or CD8+ T cells sorted from blood, obtained in a trial of the OX40 agonist ivuxolimab. The chain uses TRBV29-1 and TRBJ1-2; 8 nucleotides line up with TRBD1. The receptor comes from an adult with an advanced solid tumor such as melanoma, head and neck, liver or kidney cancer. The CDR3 DNA reads TGCAGCGTCGGGGACAGGTCCTATGGCTACACCTTC. Translation gives CSVGDRSYGYTF.